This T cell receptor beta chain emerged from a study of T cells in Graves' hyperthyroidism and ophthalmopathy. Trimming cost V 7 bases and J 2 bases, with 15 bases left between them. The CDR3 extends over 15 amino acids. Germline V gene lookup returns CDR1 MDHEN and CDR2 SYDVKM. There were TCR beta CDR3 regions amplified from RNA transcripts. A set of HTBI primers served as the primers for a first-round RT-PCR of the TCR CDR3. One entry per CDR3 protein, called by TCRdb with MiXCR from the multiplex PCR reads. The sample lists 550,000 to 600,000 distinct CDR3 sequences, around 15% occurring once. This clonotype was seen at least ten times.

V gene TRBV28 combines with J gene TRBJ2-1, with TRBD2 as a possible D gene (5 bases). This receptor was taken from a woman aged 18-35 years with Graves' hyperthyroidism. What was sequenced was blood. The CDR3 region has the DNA TGTGCCAGCATTAGCGTCCTTAATCCCTACAATGAGCAGTTCTTC. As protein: CASISVLNPYNEQFF.